The 10 T cell receptor beta chains listed next were all sequenced from one sample in a study of control samples from healthy donors and cancer patients. Assay used: immunoSEQ multiplex PCR; TCRdb lists only in-frame clones, some missing. The table lists roughly 100,000 clones, around 82% of them singletons. The sequenced sample was blood. Every receptor here comes from a woman in her forties or fifties in good health.

As to this clone: The identical CDR3 is also encoded by other nucleotide sequences in the sample. The chain links TRBV7-3 to TRBJ1-1; D is uncertain. V was cut by 0 bases and J by 1 base, with 3 bases left in between. From germline, CDR1 is SGHTA and CDR2 FQGTGA. The CDR3 runs to 13 residues. The CDR3: CASSLTANTEAFF. The CDR3, as DNA: TGTGCCAGCAGCTTAACGGCGAACACTGAAGCTTTCTTT.

The chain couples TRBV30 to TRBJ2-4; D perhaps matches TRBD2 (6 bases). V was clipped by 7 bases and J by 5 bases, with 15 bases between them. The CDR3 sequence is 13 residues long. The germline V gene encodes CDR1 GTSNPN and CDR2 SVGIG (reference sequence). The CDR3 region has the DNA TGTGCCTTCGCGGACACGGGGGAAAACATTCAGTACTTC. This codes for CAFADTGENIQYF.

The V gene is TRBV27, the J gene TRBJ1-6; 9 nucleotides align to TRBD1. The length of the CDR3 is 14 residues. J was trimmed by 13 bases and V by 2 bases; bases with no gene match: 6. Per the germline V gene, CDR1 is MNHEY and CDR2 is SMNVEV (reference sequence). The CDR3 sequence: CASSLRGQGSPLHF. The CDR3 region has the DNA TGTGCCAGCAGTTTAAGGGGACAGGGCTCCCCCCTCCACTTT.

This clone was found once. The V call is TRBV20-1, the J call TRBJ1-2; no clear D. The CDR3 is made up of 11 amino acids. V lost 4 bases, J lost 8 bases, and 11 bases lay in between. From germline, CDR1 is DFQATT and CDR2 SNEGSKA (reference sequence). The DNA for the CDR3 is TGCAGTGCTACTGGAGAGCGAGGCTACACCTTC. It codes for CSATGERGYTF.

The V gene is TRBV5-6, the J gene TRBJ1-4, with D maybe TRBD1 (6 bases). Germline V gives CDR1 SGHDT, CDR2 YYEEEE. This CDR3 has 15 amino acids. V shed 5 bases and J shed 0 bases, with 11 bases lying between them. The CDR3 DNA is TGTGCCAGCAGTTCAGGGGATTCAACTAATGAAAAACTGTTTTTT. Protein product: CASSSGDSTNEKLFF. The full variable domain, with the rest looked up from reference TRBV5-6 and TRBJ1-4, is DAGVTQSPTHLIKTRGQQVTLRCSPKSGHDTVSWYQQALGQGPQFIFQYYEEEERQRGNFPDRFSGHQFPNYSSELNVNALLLGDSALYLCASSSGDSTNEKLFFGSGTQLSVL.

The gene calls are TRBV7-2 and TRBJ2-7; 12 bases map to TRBD2. CDR1 is SGHTA and CDR2 is FQGNSA in the germline V gene. The trim removed 1 base at V and 5 bases at J, leaving 9 bases unmatched. The CDR3 extends over 17 amino acids. The CDR3 nucleotides read TGTGCCAGCAGCTTAGGTCTAGCGGGGGGGCCACCGGACGAGCAGTACTTC. Its translation: CASSLGLAGGPPDEQYF. Full variable domain (rest looked up from reference TRBV7-2 and TRBJ2-7): GAGVSQSPSNKVTEKGKDVELRCDPISGHTALYWYRQSLGQGLEFLIYFQGNSAPDKSGLPSDRFSAERTGGSVSTLTIQRTQQEDSAVYLCASSLGLAGGPPDEQYFGPGTRLTVT.

At least ten counts were recorded for this clone. The chain is built from TRBV5-4 and TRBJ2-7; tentatively, D is TRBD1 or TRBD2 (6 bases each). The CDR3 contains 13 residues. V dropped 0 bases and J dropped 7 bases, with 11 bases sitting between them. Germline V CDR1 and CDR2: SGHNT, YYREEE (reference sequence). Written as DNA, the CDR3 is TGTGCCAGCAGCTTGGTGGGGGGCCGAGAGCAGTACTTC. Amino acids: CASSLVGGREQYF.

The rearrangement links TRBV7-9 to TRBJ1-6, with D possibly being TRBD1 (6 bases). V dropped 3 bases and J dropped 9 bases, with 18 bases sitting between them. The V gene's germline CDR1 is SEHNR and CDR2 FQNEAQ (reference sequence). This CDR3 is 16 amino acids long. The CDR3 DNA follows: TGTGCCAGCAGCTTGTCCGTACAGGGTGTTGGTTCACCCCTCCACTTT. Amino acid sequence: CASSLSVQGVGSPLHF.

For this clone: This sample includes further DNA sequences coding for the same CDR3. This chain uses TRBV12-3 or TRBV12-4 with TRBJ1-2; D might be TRBD1 (6 bases). The CDR3 is made up of 13 amino acids. Trimming left V 5 bases short and J 4 bases short, with 11 bases between. The CDR3 reads CASSNQGFYGYTF. In nucleotides, the CDR3 is TGTGCCAGCAGTAACCAGGGGTTCTATGGCTACACCTTC.

This chain uses TRBV3-1 (or the pseudogene TRBV3-2) with TRBJ1-5; TRBD1 is a possible D gene (5 bases). From germline, CDR1 is LGHDT and CDR2 YNNKEL (reference sequence). The CDR3 contains 13 residues. V was shortened by 4 bases and J by 8 bases, with 12 bases between the two germline ends. CDR3 sequence (DNA): TGTGCCAGCAGCCCACTTGGGGGGGAGCCCCAGCATTTT. It translates to CASSPLGGEPQHF.